The clone carrying this TCR beta chain was detected many times. Antigen: not known. TCR alpha and TCR beta cDNA libraries with sample barcodes and UMIs came from 5'RACE using constant-segment primers. Each CDR3 protein is one row after TCRdb ran MiXCR on the 5' RACE reads. The repertoire holds about 170,000 distinct CDR3 sequences, with 13% as singletons. This CDR3 has 14 residues. V dropped 0 bases and J dropped 8; count of bases not matched to a gene: 5. Germline V lookup: CDR1 SGHRS, CDR2 YFSETQ. This sample was taken from a study of T-cell memory formation after mild COVID-19. Study results and limitations: Mainly in CM and EM were contracting CD4+ clones; CD8+ were in EMRA. Cross-reactive memory appears to have joined, as suggested by some responding clones showing up in pre-infection memory.

V gene TRBV5-1 combines with J gene TRBJ2-1; TRBD1 aligns across 7 bases. Sequenced: PBMCs or a T cell subset sorted from them (not recorded which). The sequence was obtained from a young man who had mild COVID-19 (a few samples of this study predate the infection). Cell type and time point are not known. As DNA, the CDR3 is TGCGCCAGCAGCTTGGTAGTAGGGGGCGATGAGCAGTTCTTC. Protein product: CASSLVVGGDEQFF.